This T cell receptor (beta chain) was sequenced in a study of T cells in Graves' hyperthyroidism and ophthalmopathy. Points from the study as a whole: Ophthalmopathy, which appeared later, was predicted by the model a median approximately 6 months before onset.

This clonotype has a handful of counts. The target antigen is unknown. The investigators amplified TCR beta CDR3 regions from RNA transcripts. First-round RT-PCR of the TCR CDR3 relied on the HTBI primer set. Each CDR3 protein gets one entry after TCRdb re-called the multiplex PCR reads with MiXCR. The sample yields under 300,000 distinct CDR3 sequences, about 14% seen once. CDR3 length: 15 residues. Germline loops: CDR1 SQVTM, CDR2 ANQGSEA. The germline V and J ends were trimmed by 1 base and 0 bases, with 10 bases remaining between them. Disease duration under 2 months; hyperthyroidism patients were aged 18 to 65. Orbital computed tomography, thyroid ultrasound, serum thyroxine and TRAb, and clinical symptoms together informed the diagnoses.

This rearrangement joins TRBV29-1 to TRBJ2-1; tentatively, D is TRBD1 (5 bases). The sequence was obtained from a woman in her thirties or forties with Graves' hyperthyroidism that later progressed to Graves' ophthalmopathy. Sample: blood. CDR3 region: CSVEGGRDSYNEQFF. CDR3 nucleotide sequence: TGCAGCGTTGAAGGGGGCAGGGACTCCTACAATGAGCAGTTCTTC.